This T cell receptor beta chain appears in the sequencing data of a study of blood T cell repertoires in COVID-19. Overall study context: Material from acute and convalescent COVID-19 was sourced from the United States, Italy and Spain.

From germline, CDR1 is GTSNPN and CDR2 SVGIG (reference sequence). The length of the CDR3 is 13 residues. The germline V and J ends were trimmed by 7 bases and 8 bases, with 17 bases remaining between them. Generated by immunoSEQ multiplex PCR, the TCRdb table keeps only in-frame clones and is missing some. The sample yields 250,000 to 300,000 clones, over 75% seen once. The chain couples TRBV30 to TRBJ1-4; D gene unclear. Material: peripheral blood. The source of this sequence is a woman in her 70s with acute or convalescent COVID-19. Written as DNA, the CDR3 is TGTGCCTTGAGGAGCCGGGGTGGGGAAAAACTGTTTTTT. This codes for CALRSRGGEKLFF.